These T cell receptor beta chains were read from a single sample in a study of CD8 T cells in ankylosing spondylitis. In TCRdb, the 5' RACE reads were re-called with MiXCR into one record per CDR3 protein. The table has around 140,000 distinct CDR3 sequences, around 10% seen once. Material: blood, either unsorted or a sorted T cell fraction (not recorded which). Receptors originate from a female donor with ankylosing spondylitis or in good health (not recorded which). CDR3s include the opening cysteine and the closing phenylalanine or tryptophan. Each record gives: D gene, J gene, V gene, clone size, CDR3 DNA, CDR3 protein. The D gene is left open where the match is weak. Size is stated as once, few or many counts, or a class when the clone is expanded.

TRBD2 TRBJ2-2 TRBV5-1 once TGCGCCAGCAGCTTTCCTAGCGGGAGGACCAACACCGGGGAGCTGTTTTTT CASSFPSGRTNTGELFF
- TRBJ2-1 TRBV30 many TGTGCCTGGAGTCTGACTTCCAGATACAATGAGCAGTTCTTC CAWSLTSRYNEQFF
TRBD1 TRBJ2-7 TRBV6-2/TRBV6-3 many TGTGCCAGCAGTTACAATCCCGGGACAGGGGGATACGAGCAGTACTTC CASSYNPGTGGYEQYF
- TRBJ2-4 TRBV20-1 many TGCAGTGCCTTGTGGGGTAGCGGAGGGGCCAAAAACATTCAGTACTTC CSALWGSGGAKNIQYF
- TRBJ2-7 TRBV20-1 many TGCAGTGCTAGAGGGGAGTCCTACGAGCAGTACTTC CSARGESYEQYF
- TRBJ2-2 TRBV5-1 many TGCGCCAGCAGGGTTCAAACCGGGGAGCTGTTTTTT CASRVQTGELFF
- TRBJ2-1 TRBV5-1 many TGCGCCAGCAGCTTGTCTGTCGGGCAGTTACGTTCGAGCTCCTACAATGAGCAGTTCTTC CASSLSVGQLRSSSYNEQFF
TRBD1 TRBJ2-1 TRBV7-9 few TGTGCCAGCAGCGCACAGGGGGGAGTCTACAATGAGCAGTTCTTC CASSAQGGVYNEQFF
- TRBJ2-3 TRBV5-1 many TGCGCCAGCAGCTTGGAGGCTGGTCCCCCCACAGATACGCAGTATTTT CASSLEAGPPTDTQYF
- TRBJ1-1 TRBV5-1 many TGCGCCAGCAGCTTACAGGGATTCGGGACTGAAGCTTTCTTT CASSLQGFGTEAFF